The 13 T cell receptor beta chains below come from one sample, sequenced in a study of neoadjuvant nivolumab and ipilimumab in lung cancer. Profiling relied on immunoSEQ multiplex PCR, and the TCRdb table lists in-frame clones only, not all of them. Among approximately 31,000 clones listed, about nine tenths were seen once. The sample here was peripheral blood, taken after neoadjuvant nivolumab, alone or with ipilimumab, at or shortly before surgery. The receptor source for this set is an adult with non-small cell lung cancer.

This rearrangement joins TRBV13 to TRBJ2-4, with D perhaps matching TRBD2 (5 bases). Germline assignment: CDR1 PRHDT and CDR2 FYEKMQ (reference sequence). The length of the CDR3 is 14 residues. The V and J ends lost 2 bases and 2 bases respectively, with 7 bases between them. The CDR3: CASSLRGSKNIQYF. DNA of the CDR3: TGTGCCAGCAGCTTACGAGGGTCCAAAAACATTCAGTACTTC.

The J gene is TRBJ2-1, the V gene TRBV7-2; 8 bases map to TRBD2. The CDR3 covers 15 residues. The J segment lost 8 bases and the V segment lost 2 bases, leaving 8 bases of the junction unmatched. CDR1 SGHTA and CDR2 FQGNSA come from the germline V gene. The CDR3 DNA reads as TGTGCCAGCAGCTTAAACGGGGGGGCCGTTCATGAGCAGTTCTTC. Its protein is CASSLNGGAVHEQFF.

The chain uses TRBV7-2 and TRBJ2-6; D might be TRBD1 or TRBD2, each matching 6 bases. Germline V gene sequence: CDR1 SGHTA, CDR2 FQGNSA. This CDR3 spans 17 amino acids. V lost 0 bases to trimming and J lost 3 bases, with 12 bases between them. The DNA of the CDR3 is TGTGCCAGCAGCTTAGCGATCAGGGGAGGTGGGGCCAACGTCCTGACTTTC. Residues: CASSLAIRGGGANVLTF.

The rearrangement joins TRBV27 to TRBJ1-6, with 8 bases that match TRBD1. With V trimmed by 7 bases and J by 10 bases, 9 bases remained unmatched. Germline-derived CDR1 and CDR2 are MNHEY and SMNVEV (reference sequence). The CDR3 length is 14 residues. CDR3 in amino acids: CASTSDRVGSPLHF. CDR3 DNA: TGTGCCAGCACCTCGGACAGGGTGGGGTCACCCCTCCACTTT.

J is TRBJ1-6 and V is TRBV10-1; 9 bases align to TRBD1. The CDR3 sequence is 14 residues long. Germline CDR1 and CDR2: WNHNN and SYGVQD (reference sequence). The V and J ends lost 8 bases and 7 bases, in that order; junction bases with no gene match: 6. The CDR3 bases are TGCGCCAGCTCCCCGGACAGGGGAAATTCACCCCTCCACTTT. Its protein is CASSPDRGNSPLHF.

The rearrangement joins TRBV5-4 to TRBJ1-2; D gene uncertain. Germline CDR1 reads SGHNT; CDR2 reads YYREEE (reference sequence). This CDR3 is built from 16 residues. The V end lost 4 bases, the J end lost 0 bases, and 16 bases lay between the germline ends. Here the CDR3 DNA reads TGTGCCAGCAGCGTTAGTGACGGGGATCCTAACTATGGCTACACCTTC. This gives the protein CASSVSDGDPNYGYTF. Full variable domain (missing parts from reference TRBV5-4 and TRBJ1-2): ETGVTQSPTHLIKTRGQQVTLRCSSQSGHNTVSWYQQALGQGPQFIFQYYREEENGRGNFPPRFSGLQFPNYSSELNVNALELDDSALYLCASSVSDGDPNYGYTFGSGTRLTVV.

CDR3 in DNA: TGTGCCAGCAGCTCTTCCCTAGGGGATCAGCCCCAGCATTTT. Translated: CASSSSLGDQPQHF. This chain joins TRBV7-2 and TRBJ1-5, with D possibly TRBD1 on 5 matching bases. Trimming removed 4 bases at V and 5 bases at J, with 12 bases between. From germline, CDR1 is SGHTA and CDR2 FQGNSA. This CDR3 is 14 amino acids long. Using reference TRBV7-2 and TRBJ1-5 for the parts outside the CDR3, the full variable domain is GAGVSQSPSNKVTEKGKDVELRCDPISGHTALYWYRQSLGQGLEFLIYFQGNSAPDKSGLPSDRFSAERTGGSVSTLTIQRTQQEDSAVYLCASSSSLGDQPQHFGDGTRLSIL.

The chain employs TRBV5-4 and TRBJ1-2; weak D call: TRBD1 (6 bases). V lost 4 bases and J lost 4, with 14 bases in between. The CDR3 is made up of 14 amino acids. CDR1 is SGHNT, CDR2 YYREEE, per germline (reference sequence). The CDR3: CASSNTLRGYGYTF. The CDR3 DNA follows: TGTGCCAGCAGCAATACTCTCAGGGGCTATGGCTACACCTTC.

This chain uses TRBV19 with TRBJ2-3, with D tentatively TRBD2 (5 bases). The CDR3 is made up of 13 amino acids. V dropped 4 bases and J dropped 6 bases, with 11 bases sitting between them. Per the germline V gene, CDR1 is LNHDA and CDR2 is SQIVND (reference sequence). CDR3 sequence: CASSTGAVDTQYF. CDR3 DNA sequence: TGTGCCAGTAGTACAGGAGCGGTGGATACGCAGTATTTT.

V gene TRBV9 combines with J gene TRBJ1-2, with D perhaps matching TRBD1 (5 bases). The V gene's germline CDR1 is SGDLS and CDR2 YYNGEE. The CDR3 sequence is 15 residues long. With 3 bases removed from V and 2 bases from J, the gap between germline ends came to 14 bases. The CDR3 loop is CASSGRRTTNYGYTF. The CDR3 coding sequence is TGTGCCAGCAGCGGACGACGGACAACAAACTATGGCTACACCTTC.

The V and J genes are TRBV29-1 and TRBJ1-1; D possibly corresponds to TRBD1 (5 bases). The CDR3 contains 12 residues. Trimming shortened V by 3 bases and J by 8 bases, and 13 bases separated the two germline ends. Germline CDR1 and CDR2: SQVTM and ANQGSEA. The CDR3 DNA reads TGCAGCGTTGATGAACAGGTACCCGAAGCTTTCTTT. It is translated as CSVDEQVPEAFF.

V gene TRBV4-1 combines with J gene TRBJ1-1, with 8 bases identical to TRBD1. After removal of 4 bases from V and 1 base from J, the junction contained 14 bases not matched to a gene. Germline V CDR1 and CDR2: MGHRA, YSYEKL. The CDR3 runs 18 residues. As DNA, the CDR3 is TGCGCCAGCAGCCGGAAACCGGGACAGGTATTTGAGAACACTGAAGCTTTCTTT. Encoded protein: CASSRKPGQVFENTEAFF.

This clone turned up a few times. This chain uses TRBV5-1 with TRBJ1-3; D uncertain. Trimming stripped 2 bases from V and 1 base from J, with 10 bases between. Germline assignment: CDR1 SGHRS and CDR2 YFSETQ. The CDR3 is 15 residues long. CDR3 bases: TGCGCCAGCAGCTTATATGACGGGTCTGGAAACACCATATATTTT. Translated: CASSLYDGSGNTIYF.